These T cell receptor beta chains were read from a single sample in a study of Ad26.COV2.S vaccination and SARS-CoV-2 variants. Generated by immunoSEQ multiplex PCR, the TCRdb table keeps only in-frame clones and is missing some. The sample includes around 450,000 clones, 70% to 90% of them seen just once. Here the sequenced sample was peripheral blood, taken in a trial of Ad26.COV2.S vaccine versus placebo. These receptors came from a person between 18 and 60 years old who received the Ad26.COV2.S COVID-19 vaccine or a placebo. Each CDR3 is given with its conserved first and last residue. A D gene is named only where the DNA matches it firmly. Only part of the rows carry a size: once, few, many, or a class if the clone is expanded.

clone size	J gene	D gene	V gene	CDR3 DNA	CDR3 protein
.	TRBJ2-1	TRBD2	TRBV7-8	TGTGCCAGCAGTTCTAGCGGGAGGGCCGTGAATGAGCAGTTCTTC	CASSSSGRAVNEQFF
once	TRBJ1-2	.	TRBV18	TGTGCCAGCTCAAGCGGCTGGGGGGAATATGGCTACACCTTC	CASSSGWGEYGYTF
.	TRBJ2-1	.	TRBV7-9	TGTGCCAGCAGCCGGGAGTACAATGAGCAGTTCTTC	CASSREYNEQFF
.	TRBJ2-7	.	TRBV13	TGTGCCAGCAGCTCTTTAAGGACGGCTGCCTACGAGCAGTACTTC	CASSSLRTAAYEQYF
few	TRBJ2-7	TRBD1	TRBV6-5	TGTGCCAGCAGTTCCCCCGAGACAGGGATTTACGAGCAGTACTTC	CASSSPETGIYEQYF
.	TRBJ2-7	TRBD1	TRBV27	TGTGCCAGCAGTTTTGTAGGGGGCAGCCACGAGCAGTACTTC	CASSFVGGSHEQYF
.	TRBJ2-7	.	TRBV3-1/TRBV3-2	TGTGCCAGCAGCCAAGAACCAGCAGCCTACGAGCAGTACTTC	CASSQEPAAYEQYF
.	TRBJ1-1	.	TRBV6-5	TGTGCCAGCACCCTGGGACGGGAGAACACTGAAGCTTTCTTT	CASTLGRENTEAFF
once	TRBJ2-5	TRBD2	TRBV28	TGTGCCAGCAGTTCTCGACTAGCGGGAGATCGGGAGACCCAGTACTTC	CASSSRLAGDRETQYF
once	TRBJ2-7	.	TRBV19	TGTGCCAGTAGTATAGGCCCAGGATCGCCCTACGAGCAGTACTTC	CASSIGPGSPYEQYF
few	TRBJ2-7	.	TRBV14	TGTGCCAGCAGCCCGACCTGGGGAGGTCCTTACGAGCAGTACTTC	CASSPTWGGPYEQYF
.	TRBJ1-1	.	TRBV19	TGTGCCAGTAGTATAACGGGGGGTCCTGAAGCTTTCTTT	CASSITGGPEAFF
.	TRBJ2-7	.	TRBV6-1	TGTGCCAGCAGTGAAATCCGGGGGCGCACGGGTGTCTACGAGCAGTACTTC	CASSEIRGRTGVYEQYF
.	TRBJ2-7	TRBD1	TRBV5-1	TGCGCCAGCAGCTTGGCTCCGGGACAGACTAAAGAGCAGTACTTC	CASSLAPGQTKEQYF
once	TRBJ1-1	.	TRBV3-1/TRBV3-2	TGTGCCAGCAGACAAGTTGGGGGCGTAGATACTGAAGCTTTCTTT	CASRQVGGVDTEAFF
.	TRBJ2-3	TRBD2	TRBV28	TGTGCCAGCAGTTTCTTGCGACTAGCGGAGGGCACAGATACGCAGTATTTT	CASSFLRLAEGTDTQYF
.	TRBJ2-7	.	TRBV7-9	TGTGCCAGCAGCTTTCGGGCAGGGTTGTACGAGCAGTACTTC	CASSFRAGLYEQYF
.	TRBJ1-1	.	TRBV6-2/TRBV6-3	TGTGCCAGCAGTTACTCCCTGAAGGTTTTGAACACTGAAGCTTTCTTT	CASSYSLKVLNTEAFF
.	TRBJ2-5	.	TRBV7-2	TGTGCCAGCAGCTTAGTTCCACTAAGGGAAGGCAGAGAGACCCAGTACTTC	CASSLVPLREGRETQYF
.	TRBJ1-2	.	TRBV7-9	TGTGCCAGCAGCTTGGGCAGCCCACAGGTCTTC	CASSLGSPQVF
few	TRBJ1-1	.	TRBV7-9	TGTGCCAGCACCTCACTCGACAGAACCAACACTGAAGCTTTCTTT	CASTSLDRTNTEAFF
.	TRBJ1-5	.	TRBV30	TGTGCCTGGAGTCCAAGGGACAATCAGCCCCAGCATTTT	CAWSPRDNQPQHF
.	TRBJ1-1	.	TRBV6-2/TRBV6-3	TGTGCCAGCAGTTACCCCCCCGGTCTAGCTTTCTTT	CASSYPPGLAFF
.	TRBJ1-4	.	TRBV2	TGTGCCAGCCTCCTGGCAGGGGTTAATGAAAAACTGTTTTTT	CASLLAGVNEKLFF
.	TRBJ2-2	TRBD1	TRBV27	TGTGCCAGCAGTTTTAGAACAGGGGGTCTTTCGGCCGGGGAGCTGTTTTTT	CASSFRTGGLSAGELFF
.	TRBJ1-4	.	TRBV5-1	TGCGCCAGCAGCCGCACTCCGGGGGCTAATGAAAAACTGTTTTTT	CASSRTPGANEKLFF
.	TRBJ1-1	.	TRBV5-1	TGCGCCAGCAGCCTGAACCGGGGGGGCACTGAAGCTTTCTTT	CASSLNRGGTEAFF
once	TRBJ1-1	TRBD1	TRBV6-5	TGTGCCAGCAGTAAACCGGGACAGGGGGAGACTGAAGCTTTCTTT	CASSKPGQGETEAFF
.	TRBJ1-2	.	TRBV6-5	TGTGCCAGCCGGATGGGGAACGTTGGCTACACCTTC	CASRMGNVGYTF
.	TRBJ2-5	TRBD1	TRBV7-6	TGTGCCAGCAGCCCAAACCCAGGGGGAGCGCAGACCCAGTACTTC	CASSPNPGGAQTQYF
.	TRBJ1-2	.	TRBV18	TGTGCCAGCTCACCACCCACGTTGGGGGCTGATGGCTACACCTTC	CASSPPTLGADGYTF
.	TRBJ2-7	TRBD2	TRBV11-2	TGTGCCAGCAGCGCGTCTAGCGGGGGGCTCCAAACCTACGAGCAGTACTTC	CASSASSGGLQTYEQYF
.	TRBJ2-3	TRBD2	TRBV11-2	TGTGCCAGCAGCTCTAGCGGGAGGGTCCCAGATACGCAGTATTTT	CASSSSGRVPDTQYF
.	TRBJ1-2	TRBD1	TRBV6-1	TGTGCCAGCAGGGCTACAGGGGTCCACTATGGCTACACCTTC	CASRATGVHYGYTF
.	TRBJ2-4	TRBD1	TRBV5-1	TGCGCCAGCAGCCCCGTGGGGACAGGGCTCAAAAACATTCAGTACTTC	CASSPVGTGLKNIQYF
.	TRBJ2-1	TRBD2	TRBV2	TGTGCCACCGGGACTAGCGGGACGAGCTCCTACAATGAGCAGTTCTTC	CATGTSGTSSYNEQFF
.	TRBJ2-1	TRBD1	TRBV18	TGTGCCAGCTCACTACGGGACAGGGGGCAGGCCTACAATGAGCAGTTCTTC	CASSLRDRGQAYNEQFF
.	TRBJ1-2	.	TRBV7-9	TGTGCCAGCAGCTTAGGTGGCAGGGCTCGGGCTAACTATGGCTACACCTTC	CASSLGGRARANYGYTF
.	TRBJ2-7	TRBD1	TRBV3-1/TRBV3-2	TGTGCCAGCAGCGCCGGGACAGTGAGCTACGAGCAGTACTTC	CASSAGTVSYEQYF
.	TRBJ2-7	.	TRBV19	TGTGCCAGTAGTTACAGGGACGGCGAGCAGTACTTC	CASSYRDGEQYF
.	TRBJ2-5	.	TRBV11-2	TGTGCCAGCAGCTGGGGGAGAGAGACCCAGTACTTC	CASSWGRETQYF
.	TRBJ1-1	.	TRBV19	TGTGCCAGTAGTATAGACAGACTTATGAACACTGAAGCTTTCTTT	CASSIDRLMNTEAFF
.	TRBJ2-7	TRBD1	TRBV6-6	TGTGCCAGCAGCCAGACAGGGCAATCCTACGAGCAGTACTTC	CASSQTGQSYEQYF
.	TRBJ1-4	.	TRBV5-5	TGTGCCAGCAGCCCCCGGACAGCAACTAATGAAAAACTGTTTTTT	CASSPRTATNEKLFF
.	TRBJ2-3	.	TRBV9	TGTGCCAGCAGCGTAGTAGGGAGTGAGGGCTATACAGATACGCAGTATTTT	CASSVVGSEGYTDTQYF